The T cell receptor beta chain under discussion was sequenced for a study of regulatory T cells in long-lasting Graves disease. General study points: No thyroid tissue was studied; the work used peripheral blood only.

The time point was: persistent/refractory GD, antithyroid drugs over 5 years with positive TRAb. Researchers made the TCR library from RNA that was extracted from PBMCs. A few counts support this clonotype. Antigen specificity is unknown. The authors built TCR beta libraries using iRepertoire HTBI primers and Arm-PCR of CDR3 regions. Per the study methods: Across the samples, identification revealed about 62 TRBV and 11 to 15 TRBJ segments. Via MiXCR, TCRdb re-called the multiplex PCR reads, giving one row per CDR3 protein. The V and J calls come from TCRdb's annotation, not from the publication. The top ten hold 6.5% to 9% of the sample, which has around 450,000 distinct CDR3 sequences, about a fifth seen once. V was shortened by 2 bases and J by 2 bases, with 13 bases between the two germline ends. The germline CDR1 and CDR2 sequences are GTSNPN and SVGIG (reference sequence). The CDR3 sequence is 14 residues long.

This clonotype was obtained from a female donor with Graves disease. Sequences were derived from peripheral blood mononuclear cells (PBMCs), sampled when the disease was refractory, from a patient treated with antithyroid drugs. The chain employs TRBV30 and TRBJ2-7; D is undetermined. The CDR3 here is CAWSKYPLAYEQYF. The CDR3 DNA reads TGTGCCTGGAGTAAGTACCCCCTAGCCTACGAGCAGTACTTC.